The 22 T cell receptor beta chains listed next were all sequenced from one sample in a study of T cells in Graves' hyperthyroidism and ophthalmopathy. RNA transcripts served as the template for amplifying TCR beta CDR3 regions. The study used the HTBI primer set for a first-round RT-PCR of the TCR CDR3. TCRdb reanalysed the multiplex PCR reads using MiXCR and keeps one entry per CDR3 protein. The sample yields a few hundred thousand distinct CDR3 sequences, 25% seen once. Sample: blood. All receptors derive from a man in his fifties with Graves' hyperthyroidism.

There are a few counts of this clonotype. This chain connects TRBV11-3 to TRBJ1-4; 7 bases are a match to TRBD1. The CDR3 loop spans 15 amino acids. From germline, CDR1 is SGHNT and CDR2 YENEEA. With 5 bases clipped from V and 0 bases from J, the junction kept 3 bases outside the gene matches. The CDR3 coding sequence is TGTGCCAGCAGCATGGGGACAGCAACTAATGAAAAACTGTTTTTT. This sequence encodes CASSMGTATNEKLFF.

The sample holds many counts of this clonotype. This chain connects TRBV5-1 to TRBJ2-3; 9 nucleotides line up with TRBD2. From germline, CDR1 is SGHRS and CDR2 YFSETQ. The CDR3 spans 15 residues. V shed 0 bases and J 3 bases; nucleotides not matched to a gene: 2. The CDR3 nucleotides read TGCGCCAGCAGCTTGGTAGCGGGAGAGACAGATACGCAGTATTTT. Translated: CASSLVAGETDTQYF.

This clonotype appeared a few times. The chain recombines TRBV2 with TRBJ1-4, with D unresolved. The CDR3 is 14 amino acids. Between the trimmed V and J ends, which lost 4 bases and 3 bases, there was a span of 9 bases. CDR1 SNHLY and CDR2 FYNNEI come from the germline V gene. In nucleotides, the CDR3 is TGTGCCAGCAGTGCTGGGAGATCTAATGAAAAACTGTTTTTT. This encodes CASSAGRSNEKLFF.

The V and J genes are TRBV29-1 and TRBJ2-3; D is unresolved. The CDR3 totals 15 residues. Trimming removed 6 bases at V and 2 bases at J, with 18 bases between. The V gene's germline CDR1 is SQVTM and CDR2 ANQGSEA. In DNA form, the CDR3 reads TGCAGCGTCGCCGGACGGTTCGAGACCACAGATACGCAGTATTTT. Translation gives CSVAGRFETTDTQYF.

This clonotype came up many times. This chain links TRBV12-3 or TRBV12-4 with TRBJ2-3, with TRBD2 identical over 7 bases. V dropped 3 bases and J dropped 5; count of bases not matched to a gene: 11. The CDR3 contains 16 residues. CDR3 amino acids: CASSLGLPGSIDTQYF. In DNA form, the CDR3 reads TGTGCCAGCAGTTTGGGACTACCGGGATCTATAGATACGCAGTATTTT.

CDR3 DNA: TGTGCCAGCAGGACTAACAATGAGCAGTTCTTC. Encoded protein: CASRTNNEQFF. The chain has TRBV11-3 and TRBJ2-1; weak D call: TRBD2 (5 bases). Germline V gene sequence: CDR1 SGHNT, CDR2 YENEEA. V was cut by 6 bases and J by 5 bases, with 5 bases left in between. This CDR3 comprises 11 residues.

The chain couples TRBV5-1 to TRBJ2-7; 8 bases match TRBD1. CDR1 is SGHRS and CDR2 is YFSETQ in the germline V gene. V was clipped by 4 bases and J by 6 bases; unmatched bases: 12. This CDR3 is built from 15 residues. DNA of the CDR3: TGCGCCAGCAGCCCAAGGACAGGGAGTTTCGCCGAGCAGTACTTC. This gives the protein CASSPRTGSFAEQYF.

Comments on this clonotype: With a much larger clone just one base away, this may be a read error. J is TRBJ1-5 and V is TRBV12-3 or TRBV12-4; D possibly corresponds to TRBD1 (5 bases). Between the trimmed V and J ends, which lost 1 base and 3 bases, there was a span of 7 bases. The CDR3 consists of 14 residues. The CDR3 DNA follows: TGTGCCAGCAGTTTAGAAGGGGACAATCAGCCCCAGCATTTT. Its protein is CASSLEGDNQPQHF.

The CDR3 DNA follows: TGTGCTAGTGGCACCCGACAGGGTCTAACGCCCCTGGGAACCGGGGAGCTGTTTTTT. This gives the protein CASGTRQGLTPLGTGELFF. The chain has TRBV12-5 and TRBJ2-2; 7 bases are shared with TRBD1. This CDR3 has 19 amino acids. With 6 bases clipped from V and 5 bases from J, the junction kept 21 bases outside the gene matches. The germline V gene encodes CDR1 LGHNT and CDR2 FRNRAP.

V gene TRBV6-2 or TRBV6-3 combines with J gene TRBJ2-3; D assignment may be TRBD1 or TRBD2 (5 bases each). The CDR3 totals 13 residues. Trimming cost V 6 bases and J 3 bases, with 10 bases left between them. Germline CDR1 MNHEY, CDR2 SVGEGT. The CDR3 nucleotides read TGTGCCAGCAGGGGGACCTATACAGATACGCAGTATTTT. This translates into CASRGTYTDTQYF.

This clonotype occurred many times. The chain carries TRBV12-3 or TRBV12-4 and TRBJ2-3; tentatively, D is TRBD1 (5 bases). This CDR3 contains 13 residues. The V gene lost 6 bases and the J gene lost 3 bases, with 10 bases spanning the gap. CDR3: CASRQTVTDTQYF. The CDR3, as DNA: TGTGCCAGCAGGCAGACAGTGACAGATACGCAGTATTTT.

This clonotype is a singleton in its sample. An end of the junction differs from the germline gene, which may be a read error. The J gene is TRBJ1-1, the V gene TRBV5-5, with D perhaps TRBD1 (5 bases). Germline lookup yields CDR1 SGHKS and CDR2 YYEKEE (reference sequence). This CDR3 region has 12 residues. The CDR3 DNA follows: TGCGCCAGCAGCCACGGACCTCGGGGGGCTTTCTTT. This encodes CASSHGPRGAFF.

Note on this clonotype: A read error is possible here, since a much larger clone lies one base away. The CDR3 spells CASSLAAGNNEQYF. CDR3 nucleotide sequence: TGTGCCAGCAGCTTAGCGGCTGGGAACAATGAGCAGTACTTC. The rearrangement uses TRBV11-3 and TRBJ2-7; D is unresolved. Germline-derived CDR1 and CDR2 are SGHNT and YENEEA. The CDR3 contains 14 residues. With 1 base removed from V and 7 bases from J, the gap between germline ends came to 14 bases.

There are a few counts of this clonotype. The J gene is TRBJ2-7, the V gene TRBV5-7; 7 bases match TRBD1. TRBV5-7 is an ORF for which the function is uncertain. The trim removed 4 bases at V and 7 bases at J, leaving 11 bases unmatched. The CDR3 is 14 amino acids. The CDR3 sequence: CASSRTGELEEQYF. CDR3 DNA: TGTGCCAGCAGCAGAACAGGGGAATTAGAGGAGCAGTACTTC.

The chain joins TRBV18 to TRBJ1-1; 11 bases map to TRBD1. The length of the CDR3 is 16 residues. Germline loops: CDR1 KGHSH, CDR2 LQKENI. J lost 5 bases, V lost 1 base, and 6 bases had no gene match. CDR3 amino acids: CASSPLGQGVLTEAFF. The DNA of the CDR3 is TGTGCCAGCTCACCACTGGGACAGGGGGTCCTAACTGAAGCTTTCTTT.

CDR3 amino acids: CASSPTGGRRGKLFF. The CDR3 bases are TGTGCCAGCAGCCCCACCGGAGGGCGTAGGGGAAAACTGTTTTTT. This chain uses TRBV12-3 or TRBV12-4 with TRBJ1-4; D perhaps matches TRBD1 (5 bases). This CDR3 has 15 residues. V was pared by 6 bases and J by 10 bases, with 21 bases between.

This clonotype was picked up many times. The rearrangement links TRBV7-3 to TRBJ2-3, with D possibly being TRBD1 (5 bases). CDR1 SGHTA and CDR2 FQGTGA come from the germline V gene. This CDR3 has 15 amino acids. Deletions cut 0 bases from V and 0 bases from J, with 7 bases between. CDR3 in DNA: TGTGCCAGCAGCTTAACCAGGGTGAGCACAGATACGCAGTATTTT. This gives the protein CASSLTRVSTDTQYF.

The gene calls are TRBV19 and TRBJ1-5; D gene uncertain. V shed 4 bases and J shed 3 bases, with 7 bases lying between them. The CDR3 runs 13 residues. CDR1 and CDR2 from the germline V gene are LNHDA and SQIVND (reference sequence). The CDR3 bases are TGTGCCAGTAGTACAGCACCCAATCAGCCCCAGCATTTT. Translating it yields CASSTAPNQPQHF.

The chain links TRBV6-1 to TRBJ2-7, with TRBD1 matching over 7 bases. The J segment lost 6 bases and the V segment lost 2 bases, leaving 7 bases of the junction unmatched. The V gene's germline CDR1 is MNHNS and CDR2 SASEGT. This CDR3 is built from 14 residues. CDR3 loop: CASSENRGSLEQYF. The CDR3 DNA reads TGTGCCAGCAGTGAAAACAGGGGATCGCTCGAGCAGTACTTC.

V gene TRBV7-2 combines with J gene TRBJ2-2; 12 bases match TRBD2. From germline, CDR1 is SGHTA and CDR2 FQGNSA. Germline trimming cut 3 bases from V and 0 bases from J; bases unmatched to any gene: 8. The CDR3 length is 19 residues. CDR3 amino acids: CASSFGLAGSDANTGELFF. In DNA form, the CDR3 reads TGTGCCAGCAGCTTTGGACTAGCGGGGTCTGACGCGAACACCGGGGAGCTGTTTTTT.

This sequence joins TRBV6-1 and TRBJ2-3; TRBD2 aligns across 8 bases. Germline V gene sequence: CDR1 MNHNS, CDR2 SASEGT. The CDR3 extends over 15 amino acids. V was clipped by 5 bases and J by 1 base; unmatched bases: 5. CDR3 region: CASSTLAAGTDTQYF. The CDR3 DNA sequence: TGTGCCAGCAGTACACTAGCGGCAGGCACAGATACGCAGTATTTT.

The V and J genes are TRBV19 and TRBJ2-2; no clear D gene. Trimming cost V 10 bases and J 6 bases, with 18 bases left between them. The germline V gene encodes CDR1 LNHDA and CDR2 SQIVND (reference sequence). The CDR3 loop spans 14 amino acids. CDR3 loop: CATVGRLKSGELFF. CDR3 bases: TGTGCCACCGTCGGCAGACTGAAGTCCGGGGAGCTGTTTTTT.